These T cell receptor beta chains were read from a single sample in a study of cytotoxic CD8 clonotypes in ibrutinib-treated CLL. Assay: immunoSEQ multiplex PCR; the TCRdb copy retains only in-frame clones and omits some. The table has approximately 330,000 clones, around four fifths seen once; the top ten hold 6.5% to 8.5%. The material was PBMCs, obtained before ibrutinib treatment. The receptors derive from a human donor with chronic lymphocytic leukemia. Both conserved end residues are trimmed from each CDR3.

ASSLPPYYT,TRBV9,TRBJ1-2
AWTGGTYNEQF,TRBV30,TRBJ2-1
ASSPGLAGHTDTQY,TRBV7-3,TRBJ2-3
ASSVGGFGEAF,TRBV19,TRBJ1-1
ASSVALARDEQF,TRBV9,TRBJ2-1
ASSYARTGNTEAF,TRBV6-5,TRBJ1-1
ASSLVPGREGNNEQF,TRBV7-9,TRBJ2-1
ASSEFRGTNEKLF,TRBV2,TRBJ1-4
ASSTSGRGTYEQY,TRBV19,TRBJ2-7
ASSVTPAGAGNEQF,TRBV9,TRBJ2-1
ASSSRQGGEKLF,TRBV5-1,TRBJ1-4
ASRRGMGNTEAF,TRBV7-2,TRBJ1-1
SARQDLNNEQF,TRBV29-1,TRBJ2-1
ASSLARQFQHEQF,TRBV7-9,TRBJ2-1
ASSLGRGRATDTQY,TRBV11-2,TRBJ2-3
ASSPGRFRGWDEQF,TRBV27,TRBJ2-1
ASSKQAGAETQY,TRBV7-2,TRBJ2-5
ASSTGTEAF,TRBV27,TRBJ1-1
ASSLTVAGLTDTQY,TRBV5-1,TRBJ2-3
ASSQGVRFFEREGPDTQY,TRBV4-2,TRBJ2-3
ASSMLGEPF,TRBV19,TRBJ2-1
ASSFQGARWETQY,TRBV27,TRBJ2-5
SAQNYEQY,TRBV20-1,TRBJ2-7
AHGRGSTGETQY,TRBV30,TRBJ2-5
ASSPRQGAKNIQY,TRBV9,TRBJ2-4
ASSPRSAAGANVLT,TRBV5-4,TRBJ2-6
ASSLGPSGNTIY,TRBV7-7,TRBJ1-3
ASSSTGTSGRGAYEQY,TRBV7-9,TRBJ2-7
ASSLAGQFGYT,TRBV5-6,TRBJ1-2
ATYRDRGNNEQF,TRBV10-3,TRBJ2-1